The source of this TCR beta chain is a study of T cells in Graves' hyperthyroidism and ophthalmopathy. From RNA transcripts, TCR beta CDR3 regions were amplified. During a first-round RT-PCR of the TCR CDR3, the HTBI primer set was used. MiXCR was run by TCRdb on the multiplex PCR reads, yielding one entry per CDR3 protein. The sample has approximately 600,000 distinct CDR3 sequences, approximately 15% seen once. This clonotype has ten or more counts. Germline CDR1 is LNHDA and CDR2 is SQIVND (reference sequence). The CDR3 is 16 residues long. V shed 3 bases and J shed 1 base, with 15 bases lying between them. Initially, at the first diagnosis of hyperthyroidism and before any ophthalmopathy symptoms, blood was sampled. The PBMCs were sourced from fresh peripheral blood (around 9.9 ml).

Sequencing was performed on blood. This chain joins TRBV19 and TRBJ1-2, with D perhaps matching TRBD1 (5 bases). This TCR was sampled from a woman under 40 with Graves' hyperthyroidism that later progressed to Graves' ophthalmopathy. CDR3 residues: CASSMNGVGDNYGYTF. The CDR3 DNA reads TGTGCCAGTAGTATGAACGGGGTGGGGGATAACTATGGCTACACCTTC. Complete variable domain (other parts from reference TRBV19 and TRBJ1-2): DGGITQSPKYLFRKEGQNVTLSCEQNLNHDAMYWYRQDPGQGLRLIYYSQIVNDFQKGDIAEGYSVSREKKESFPLTVTSAQKNPTAFYLCASSMNGVGDNYGYTFGSGTRLTVV.